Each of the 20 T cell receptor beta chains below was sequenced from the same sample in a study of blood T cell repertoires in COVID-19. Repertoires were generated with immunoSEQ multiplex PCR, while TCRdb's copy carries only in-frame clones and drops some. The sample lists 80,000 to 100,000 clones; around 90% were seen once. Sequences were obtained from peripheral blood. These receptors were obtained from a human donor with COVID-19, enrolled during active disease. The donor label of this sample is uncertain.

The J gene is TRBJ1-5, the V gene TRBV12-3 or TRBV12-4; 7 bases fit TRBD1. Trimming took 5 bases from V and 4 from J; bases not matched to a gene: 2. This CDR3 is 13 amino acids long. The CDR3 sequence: CASSRQGNQPQHF. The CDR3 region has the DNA TGTGCCAGCAGTCGACAGGGTAATCAGCCCCAGCATTTT.

The chain's CDR3 is CASSPRGQNTGELFF. The CDR3 DNA reads TGTGCCAGCAGCCCGCGGGGGCAGAACACCGGGGAGCTGTTTTTT. V gene TRBV9 combines with J gene TRBJ2-2; perhaps TRBD2 as D (7 bases). With 4 bases removed from V and 1 base from J, the gap between germline ends came to 11 bases. CDR3 length equals 15 residues. Germline V lookup: CDR1 SGDLS, CDR2 YYNGEE.

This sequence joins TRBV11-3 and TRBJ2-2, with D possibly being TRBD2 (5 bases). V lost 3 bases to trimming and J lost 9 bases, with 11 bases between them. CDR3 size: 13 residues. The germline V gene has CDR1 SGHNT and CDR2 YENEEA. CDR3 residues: CASSFRGSRELFF. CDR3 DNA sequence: TGTGCCAGCAGCTTTCGAGGGAGCCGGGAGCTGTTTTTT.

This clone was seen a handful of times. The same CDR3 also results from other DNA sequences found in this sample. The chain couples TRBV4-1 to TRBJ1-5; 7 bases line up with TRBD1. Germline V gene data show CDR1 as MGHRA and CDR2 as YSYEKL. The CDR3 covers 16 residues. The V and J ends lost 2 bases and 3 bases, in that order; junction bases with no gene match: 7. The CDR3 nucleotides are TGCGCCAGCAGCCAAACCTCAGGGGGATCCAATCAGCCCCAGCATTTT. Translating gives CASSQTSGGSNQPQHF.

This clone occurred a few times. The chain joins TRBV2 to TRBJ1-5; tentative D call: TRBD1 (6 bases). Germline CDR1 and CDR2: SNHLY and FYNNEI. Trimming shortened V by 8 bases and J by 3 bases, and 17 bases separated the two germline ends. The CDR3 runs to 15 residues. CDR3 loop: CASSLQGSDNQPQHF. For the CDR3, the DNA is TGTGCCAGCTCTCTACAGGGATCGGACAATCAGCCCCAGCATTTT.

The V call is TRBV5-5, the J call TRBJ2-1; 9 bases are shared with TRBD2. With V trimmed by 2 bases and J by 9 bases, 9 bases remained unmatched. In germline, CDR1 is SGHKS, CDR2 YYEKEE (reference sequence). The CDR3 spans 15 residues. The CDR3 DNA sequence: TGTGCCAGCAGCTTAGGATCCAGCGGGAGGCCTGAGCAGTTCTTC. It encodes CASSLGSSGRPEQFF.

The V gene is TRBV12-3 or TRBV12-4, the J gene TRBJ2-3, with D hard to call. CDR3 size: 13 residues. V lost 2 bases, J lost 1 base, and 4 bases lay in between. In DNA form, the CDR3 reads TGTGCCAGCAGTTTATCCGGCACAGATACGCAGTATTTT. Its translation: CASSLSGTDTQYF.

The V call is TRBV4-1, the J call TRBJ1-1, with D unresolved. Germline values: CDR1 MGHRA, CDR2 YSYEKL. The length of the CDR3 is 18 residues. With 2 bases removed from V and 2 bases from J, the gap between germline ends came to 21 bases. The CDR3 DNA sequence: TGCGCCAGCAGCCAACAAGAAAGGGAGGGCTGGGAAAACACTGAAGCTTTCTTT. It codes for CASSQQEREGWENTEAFF.

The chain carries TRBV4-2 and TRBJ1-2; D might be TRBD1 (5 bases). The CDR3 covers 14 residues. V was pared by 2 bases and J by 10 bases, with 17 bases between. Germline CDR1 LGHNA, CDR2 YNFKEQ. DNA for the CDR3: TGTGCCAGCAGCCAAACGGGGGTGGGTTGGTCCTACACCTTC. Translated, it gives CASSQTGVGWSYTF.

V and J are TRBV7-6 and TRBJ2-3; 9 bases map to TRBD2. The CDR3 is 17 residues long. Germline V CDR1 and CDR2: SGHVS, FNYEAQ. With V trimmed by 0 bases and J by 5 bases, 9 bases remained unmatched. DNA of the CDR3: TGTGCCAGCAGCTTAGCCCCAGCGGGGGGCCCGGGAGATACGCAGTATTTT. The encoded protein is CASSLAPAGGPGDTQYF.

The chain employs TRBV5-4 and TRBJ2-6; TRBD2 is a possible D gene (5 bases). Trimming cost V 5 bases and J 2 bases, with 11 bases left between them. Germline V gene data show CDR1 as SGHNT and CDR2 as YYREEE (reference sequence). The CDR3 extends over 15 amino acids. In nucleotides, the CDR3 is TGTGCCAGCAGTCCGAGGGAAGCTGGGGCCAACGTCCTGACTTTC. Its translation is CASSPREAGANVLTF.

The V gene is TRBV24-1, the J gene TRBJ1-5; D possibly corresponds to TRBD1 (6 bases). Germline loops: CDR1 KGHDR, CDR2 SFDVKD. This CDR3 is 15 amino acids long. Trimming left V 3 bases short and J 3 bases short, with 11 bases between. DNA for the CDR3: TGTGCCACCAGTGATCAACAGGGTTCCAATCAGCCCCAGCATTTT. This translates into CATSDQQGSNQPQHF.

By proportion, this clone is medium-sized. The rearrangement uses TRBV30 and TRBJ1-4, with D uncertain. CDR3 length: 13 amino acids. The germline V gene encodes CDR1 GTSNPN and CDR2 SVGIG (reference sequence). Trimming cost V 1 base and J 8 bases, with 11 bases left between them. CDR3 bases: TGTGCCTGGAGTGATGGAGGAGGGGAAAAACTGTTTTTT. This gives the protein CAWSDGGGEKLFF.

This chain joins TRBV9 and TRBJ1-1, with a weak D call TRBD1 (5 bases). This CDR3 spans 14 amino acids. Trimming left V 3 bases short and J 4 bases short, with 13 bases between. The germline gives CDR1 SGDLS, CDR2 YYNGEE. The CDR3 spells CASSASGYGTEAFF. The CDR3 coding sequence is TGTGCCAGCAGCGCTTCAGGGTATGGCACTGAAGCTTTCTTT.

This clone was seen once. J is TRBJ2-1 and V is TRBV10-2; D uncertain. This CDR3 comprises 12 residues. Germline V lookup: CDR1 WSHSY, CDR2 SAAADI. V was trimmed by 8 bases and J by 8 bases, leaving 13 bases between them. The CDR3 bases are TGCGCCAGCCGCTCCCCGGTCCATGAGCAGTTCTTC. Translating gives CASRSPVHEQFF.

The CDR3 region has the DNA TGTGCCATCAGGGCTACGGATAGGAGTTACGAGCAGTACTTC. It is translated as CAIRATDRSYEQYF. The chain carries TRBV10-3 and TRBJ2-7, with D hard to call. V was cut by 6 bases and J by 4 bases, with 16 bases left in between. Germline CDR1 reads ENHRY; CDR2 reads SYGVKD. There are 14 residues in the CDR3.

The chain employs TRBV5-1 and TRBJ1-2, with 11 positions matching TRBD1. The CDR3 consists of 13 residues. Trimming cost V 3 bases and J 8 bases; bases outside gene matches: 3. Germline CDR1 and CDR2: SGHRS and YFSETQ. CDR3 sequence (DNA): TGCGCCAGCAGCTCGGACAGGGGGCACGGCTACACCTTC. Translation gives CASSSDRGHGYTF.

The CDR3: CASSHDSEQYF. The CDR3 DNA reads as TGTGCCAGCAGCCACGACAGCGAGCAGTACTTC. This sequence joins TRBV11-3 and TRBJ2-7; weak D call: TRBD1 (5 bases). The V gene lost 5 bases and the J gene lost 6 bases, with 8 bases spanning the gap. CDR1 is SGHNT, CDR2 YENEEA, per germline. This CDR3 has 11 residues.

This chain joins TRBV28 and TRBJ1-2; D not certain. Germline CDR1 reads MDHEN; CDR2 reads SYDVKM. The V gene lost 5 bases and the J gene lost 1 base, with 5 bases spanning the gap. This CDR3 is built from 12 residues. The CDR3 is CASSLINYGYTF. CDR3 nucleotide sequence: TGTGCCAGCAGTCTTATTAACTATGGCTACACCTTC.

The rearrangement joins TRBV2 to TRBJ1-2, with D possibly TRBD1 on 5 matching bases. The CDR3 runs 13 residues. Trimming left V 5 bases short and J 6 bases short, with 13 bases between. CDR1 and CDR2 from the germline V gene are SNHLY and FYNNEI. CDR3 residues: CASSPLWGDGYTF. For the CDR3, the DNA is TGTGCCAGCAGTCCTCTATGGGGCGATGGCTACACCTTC.